This TCR beta chain was recovered during a study of T cell changes during pregnancy in multiple sclerosis. Method: immunoSEQ multiplex PCR; TCRdb's copy keeps in-frame clones and lacks some. The sample yields roughly 30,000 clones, roughly 90% seen once. V was pared by 5 bases and J by 1 base, with 6 bases between. Germline lookup yields CDR1 MDHEN and CDR2 SYDVKM. This CDR3 is 13 amino acids long. The source is a female donor in good health, enrolled as a control in a pregnancy study. V usage is TRBV28 and J usage is TRBJ2-4; D unresolved. The source material was CD4+ T cells from peripheral blood mononuclear cells, sampled in the first trimester of pregnancy. CDR3 DNA: TGTGCCAGCAGTACCGGTGCCAAAAACATTCAGTACTTC. Encoded protein: CASSTGAKNIQYF. The full variable domain, its missing parts supplied by reference TRBV28 and TRBJ2-4, is DVKVTQSSRYLVKRTGEKVFLECVQDMDHENMFWYRQDPGLGLRLIYFSYDVKMKEKGDIPEGYSVSREKKERFSLILESASTNQTSMYLCASSTGAKNIQYFGAGTRLSVL.